These 16 T cell receptor beta chains came from one sample sequenced in a study of vaccination effects on CD4 cells after COVID-19. What these receptors recognize is not known. Following 10 days of culture, CD4+ T cells were isolated. Libraries were prepared by immunoSEQ multiplex PCR; TCRdb keeps only in-frame clonotypes and omits some of them. Of around 30,000 clones listed, 70% to 80% are singletons. The starting material was CD4+ T cells from PBMCs cultured without peptide, obtained before COVID-19 vaccination. The receptor set was obtained from a human donor who received a COVID-19 vaccine.

This clone showed up just a few times. The chain employs TRBV2 and TRBJ1-2; D unclear. Trimming pared 4 bases from V and 1 base from J, leaving 4 bases between. Germline V gives CDR1 SNHLY, CDR2 FYNNEI. The CDR3 is 12 amino acids. CDR3 loop: CASSVYNYGYTF. The CDR3 coding sequence is TGTGCCAGCAGTGTTTATAACTATGGCTACACCTTC.

To note about this clone: At one of its ends the junction is not consistent with the germline gene, which may arise from a read error. V gene TRBV6-1 combines with J gene TRBJ2-1; D not certain. The CDR3 length is 11 residues. Germline V lookup: CDR1 MNHNS, CDR2 SASEGT. The CDR3 nucleotides are TGTGCCAGCAGTGAAGTTACCCGCCCACTCTTC. Protein product: CASSEVTRPLF.

The J gene is TRBJ1-1, the V gene TRBV5-1; a weak D match, TRBD1 (5 bases). Per germline, CDR1 SGHRS and CDR2 YFSETQ. V lost 4 bases, J lost 5 bases, and 15 bases lay in between. There are 14 residues in the CDR3. DNA of the CDR3: TGCGCCAGCAGCCCCTCCTTTGGGGGTACTGAAGCTTTCTTT. Translating gives CASSPSFGGTEAFF.

The gene calls are TRBV2 and TRBJ1-4, with D tentatively TRBD1 (6 bases). V was pared by 9 bases and J by 3 bases, with 20 bases between. The CDR3 sequence is 16 residues long. Germline CDR1 and CDR2: SNHLY and FYNNEI. The DNA for the CDR3 is TGTGCCAGTTCGAAAGGGGACATTCCATCTAATGAAAAACTGTTTTTT. It translates to CASSKGDIPSNEKLFF.

This chain links TRBV4-1 with TRBJ1-6, with D unclear. CDR1 is MGHRA and CDR2 is YSYEKL in the germline V gene. The CDR3 loop spans 15 amino acids. V was pared by 1 base and J by 10 bases, with 14 bases between. The DNA of the CDR3 is TGCGCCAGCAGCCAAGGGCAAGGGCCAAACTCACCCCTCCACTTT. Translating it yields CASSQGQGPNSPLHF.

V usage is TRBV6-2 or TRBV6-3 and J usage is TRBJ2-1, with 7 positions matching TRBD1. V was pared by 6 bases and J by 0 bases, with 5 bases of the junction left unmatched. The CDR3 is 15 residues long. The germline gives CDR1 MNHEY, CDR2 SVGEGT. The CDR3 region has the DNA TGTGCCAGCAGCTGGGGACAGAGCTCCTACAATGAGCAGTTCTTC. Translating gives CASSWGQSSYNEQFF.

This clone has only a few counts. V is TRBV13 and J is TRBJ1-6; D gene ambiguous. The V and J ends lost 0 bases and 5 bases respectively, with 11 bases between them. Germline V gene lookup returns CDR1 PRHDT and CDR2 FYEKMQ (reference sequence). This CDR3 is 16 amino acids long. CDR3 DNA: TGTGCCAGCAGCTTAGGGGGTTGGGTAAATAATTCACCCCTCCACTTT. It is translated as CASSLGGWVNNSPLHF.

The V call is TRBV15, the J call TRBJ1-2; TRBD1 might be the D (6 bases). Per the germline V gene, CDR1 is LNHNV and CDR2 is YYDKDF (reference sequence). V was clipped by 0 bases and J by 4 bases, with 9 bases between them. CDR3 length equals 14 residues. Written as DNA, the CDR3 is TGTGCCACCAGCAGAGAAGGACAGTTCTATGGCTACACCTTC. This encodes CATSREGQFYGYTF. Looking up the rest from reference TRBV15 and TRBJ1-2 gives the full variable domain: DAMVIQNPRYQVTQFGKPVTLSCSQTLNHNVMYWYQQKSSQAPKLLFHYYDKDFNNEADTPDNFQSRRPNTSFCFLDIRSPGLGDTAMYLCATSREGQFYGYTFGSGTRLTVV.

The V call is TRBV18, the J call TRBJ1-5; no reliable D call. Deletions cut 3 bases from V and 0 bases from J, with 9 bases between. CDR1 KGHSH and CDR2 LQKENI come from the germline V gene. There are 15 residues in the CDR3. CDR3 coding DNA: TGTGCCAGCTCACCGCAGTCCGTTAGCAATCAGCCCCAGCATTTT. It is translated as CASSPQSVSNQPQHF.

The gene calls are TRBV3-1 (or the pseudogene TRBV3-2) and TRBJ1-5; 7 bases are shared with TRBD1. There are 15 residues in the CDR3. Germline V gene sequence: CDR1 LGHDT, CDR2 YNNKEL (reference sequence). Trimming cost V 3 bases and J 0 bases; bases outside gene matches: 2. CDR3 bases: TGTGCCAGCAGCCACACAGGGGTTAGCAATCAGCCCCAGCATTTT. Its translation is CASSHTGVSNQPQHF.

The chain has TRBV4-1 and TRBJ1-4; D gene ambiguous. Germline V gives CDR1 MGHRA, CDR2 YSYEKL. With 2 bases removed from V and 1 base from J, the gap between germline ends came to 14 bases. This CDR3 has 17 amino acids. CDR3 nucleotide sequence: TGCGCCAGCAGCCAACGAACTATGGGGATAACTAATGAAAAACTGTTTTTT. It yields the protein CASSQRTMGITNEKLFF.

The rearrangement joins TRBV2 to TRBJ1-1; no clear D. Germline values: CDR1 SNHLY, CDR2 FYNNEI. V lost 5 bases, J lost 1 base, and 8 bases lay in between. The CDR3 extends over 13 amino acids. CDR3 amino acids: CASSNDRNTEAFF. DNA of the CDR3: TGTGCCAGCAGTAATGACCGGAACACTGAAGCTTTCTTT.

The CDR3 spells CASGPGLVGETQYF. The CDR3 bases are TGTGCTAGTGGCCCCGGACTAGTAGGAGAGACCCAGTACTTC. This chain uses TRBV12-5 with TRBJ2-5, with 7 positions matching TRBD2. Germline CDR1 and CDR2: LGHNT and FRNRAP. V lost 6 bases and J lost 4; bases outside the gene matches: 8. This CDR3 spans 14 amino acids.

The chain combines TRBV3-1 (or the pseudogene TRBV3-2) with TRBJ2-7; D could derive from TRBD1 or TRBD2 (5 bases each). The V gene's germline CDR1 is LGHDT and CDR2 YNNKEL (reference sequence). V dropped 8 bases and J dropped 3 bases, with 5 bases sitting between them. This CDR3 contains 10 residues. CDR3 residues: CASGGYEQYF. Written as DNA, the CDR3 is TGTGCCAGCGGGGGCTACGAGCAGTACTTC.

V usage is TRBV7-2 and J usage is TRBJ2-5; D is perhaps TRBD1 (6 bases). V was trimmed by 4 bases and J by 5 bases, leaving 14 bases between them. Per the germline V gene, CDR1 is SGHTA and CDR2 is FQGNSA. This CDR3 has 14 residues. CDR3 in DNA: TGTGCCAGCAGCTCACAGGGCCGGGTGGAGACCCAGTACTTC. Translation: CASSSQGRVETQYF.

The rearrangement uses TRBV2 and TRBJ2-2; 11 positions match TRBD2. From germline, CDR1 is SNHLY and CDR2 FYNNEI. V lost 9 bases to trimming and J lost 7 bases; unmatched junction nucleotides: 19. This CDR3 spans 18 amino acids. The CDR3 loop reads CASLGSQGLAEGYGELFF. As DNA, the CDR3 is TGTGCCAGTCTGGGATCGCAGGGACTAGCGGAGGGGTACGGGGAGCTGTTTTTT.